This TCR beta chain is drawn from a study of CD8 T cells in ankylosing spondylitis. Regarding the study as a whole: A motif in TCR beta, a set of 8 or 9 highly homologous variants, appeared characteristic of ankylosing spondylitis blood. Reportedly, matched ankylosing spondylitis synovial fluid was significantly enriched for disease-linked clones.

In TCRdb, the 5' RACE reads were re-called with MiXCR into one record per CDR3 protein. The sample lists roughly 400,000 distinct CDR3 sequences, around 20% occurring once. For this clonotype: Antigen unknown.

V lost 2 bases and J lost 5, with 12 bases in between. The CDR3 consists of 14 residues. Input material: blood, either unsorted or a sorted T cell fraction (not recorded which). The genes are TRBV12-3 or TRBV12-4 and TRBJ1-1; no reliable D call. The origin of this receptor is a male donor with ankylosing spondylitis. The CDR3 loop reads CASSLLRVRTEAFF. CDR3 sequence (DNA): TGTGCCAGCAGTTTATTGAGGGTTAGAACTGAAGCTTTCTTT.